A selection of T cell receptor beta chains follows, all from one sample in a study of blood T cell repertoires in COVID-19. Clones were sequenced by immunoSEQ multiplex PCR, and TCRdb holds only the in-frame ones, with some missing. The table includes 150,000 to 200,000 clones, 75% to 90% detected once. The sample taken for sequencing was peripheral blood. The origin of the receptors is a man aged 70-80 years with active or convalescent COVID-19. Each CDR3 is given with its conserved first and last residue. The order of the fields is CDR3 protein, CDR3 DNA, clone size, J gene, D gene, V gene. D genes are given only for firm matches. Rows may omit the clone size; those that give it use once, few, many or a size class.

CDR3aa: CASSQDGQGTNEKLFF
CDR3nt: TGTGCCAGCAGCCAGGACGGACAGGGGACTAATGAAAAACTGTTTTTT
abundance: NA
j_gene: TRBJ1-4
d_gene: TRBD1
v_gene: TRBV3-1/TRBV3-2

CDR3aa: CASSPLAAIETQYF
CDR3nt: TGTGCCAGCAGCCCACTAGCGGCGATAGAGACCCAGTACTTC
abundance: NA
j_gene: TRBJ2-5
d_gene: TRBD2
v_gene: TRBV27

CDR3aa: CASRGQEQFF
CDR3nt: TGTGCCAGCCGCGGACAGGAGCAGTTCTTC
abundance: NA
j_gene: TRBJ2-1
d_gene: NA
v_gene: TRBV6-5

CDR3aa: CASSNRASYEQYF
CDR3nt: TGTGCCAGCAGCAACAGGGCTTCTTACGAGCAGTACTTC
abundance: NA
j_gene: TRBJ2-7
d_gene: NA
v_gene: TRBV11-2

CDR3aa: CAWSVPPQAFRTYEQYF
CDR3nt: TGTGCCTGGAGTGTACCGCCCCAGGCCTTCCGGACCTACGAGCAGTACTTC
abundance: NA
j_gene: TRBJ2-7
d_gene: NA
v_gene: TRBV30

CDR3aa: CASSLTGVYEQYF
CDR3nt: TGTGCCAGCAGTCTGACAGGGGTCTACGAGCAGTACTTC
abundance: NA
j_gene: TRBJ2-7
d_gene: TRBD1
v_gene: TRBV28

CDR3aa: CATSRDLLVLDSPLHF
CDR3nt: TGTGCCACCAGCAGAGATTTGTTGGTGCTAGATTCACCCCTCCACTTT
abundance: once
j_gene: TRBJ1-6
d_gene: NA
v_gene: TRBV15

CDR3aa: CASSARVRGYEQYF
CDR3nt: TGTGCCAGCAGCGCACGGGTCCGGGGGTACGAGCAGTACTTC
abundance: few
j_gene: TRBJ2-7
d_gene: NA
v_gene: TRBV7-2

CDR3aa: CASSSRGQDTDTQYF
CDR3nt: TGTGCCAGCAGTTCTCGGGGACAGGACACAGATACGCAGTATTTT
abundance: once
j_gene: TRBJ2-3
d_gene: TRBD1
v_gene: TRBV6-6

CDR3aa: CASSSRDRGDYGYTF
CDR3nt: TGTGCCAGCAGCTCGAGAGACAGGGGTGACTATGGCTACACCTTC
abundance: few
j_gene: TRBJ1-2
d_gene: TRBD1
v_gene: TRBV7-2

CDR3aa: CASSLGLVRFETQYF
CDR3nt: TGTGCCAGCAGCTTAGGACTAGTAAGGTTCGAGACCCAGTACTTC
abundance: NA
j_gene: TRBJ2-5
d_gene: NA
v_gene: TRBV7-2

CDR3aa: CASSVKIAGSFNEQYF
CDR3nt: TGTGCCAGCAGCGTAAAAATCGCAGGGTCCTTCAACGAGCAGTACTTC
abundance: NA
j_gene: TRBJ2-7
d_gene: NA
v_gene: TRBV9

CDR3aa: CASSSRQGGQPQHF
CDR3nt: TGTGCCAGTAGTAGTCGACAGGGTGGTCAGCCCCAGCATTTT
abundance: NA
j_gene: TRBJ1-5
d_gene: TRBD1
v_gene: TRBV19

CDR3aa: CASADPTTYEQYF
CDR3nt: TGTGCCAGTGCCGATCCAACAACCTACGAGCAGTACTTC
abundance: once
j_gene: TRBJ2-7
d_gene: NA
v_gene: TRBV19

CDR3aa: CASSLAGEAGELFF
CDR3nt: TGTGCCAGCAGCCTAGCGGGGGAAGCCGGGGAGCTGTTTTTT
abundance: once
j_gene: TRBJ2-2
d_gene: TRBD2
v_gene: TRBV5-4

CDR3aa: CASSESGSHGNEQYF
CDR3nt: TGTGCCAGCAGTGAATCAGGGTCCCATGGGAACGAGCAGTACTTC
abundance: NA
j_gene: TRBJ2-7
d_gene: NA
v_gene: TRBV2

CDR3aa: CASSQDRGANYGYTF
CDR3nt: TGCGCCAGCAGCCAAGACAGGGGAGCTAACTATGGCTACACCTTC
abundance: NA
j_gene: TRBJ1-2
d_gene: NA
v_gene: TRBV4-1

CDR3aa: CASSSLRDEQYF
CDR3nt: TGTGCCAGCAGTTCTCTACGGGACGAGCAGTACTTC
abundance: NA
j_gene: TRBJ2-7
d_gene: NA
v_gene: TRBV12-3/TRBV12-4

CDR3aa: CASSYGQGGFEGYTF
CDR3nt: TGTGCCAGCAGTTACGGACAGGGGGGTTTTGAGGGCTACACCTTC
abundance: NA
j_gene: TRBJ1-2
d_gene: TRBD1
v_gene: TRBV6-5

CDR3aa: CASSSPPGTNTGELFF
CDR3nt: TGTGCCAGCAGCTCCCCTCCCGGGACAAACACCGGGGAGCTGTTTTTT
abundance: NA
j_gene: TRBJ2-2
d_gene: NA
v_gene: TRBV7-9

CDR3aa: CASSFGTGQDYEQYF
CDR3nt: TGCGCCAGCAGCTTCGGGACAGGACAAGACTACGAGCAGTACTTC
abundance: NA
j_gene: TRBJ2-7
d_gene: TRBD1
v_gene: TRBV5-1

CDR3aa: CASRPDRVNTEAFF
CDR3nt: TGTGCCAGCAGGCCGGACAGGGTGAACACTGAAGCTTTCTTT
abundance: NA
j_gene: TRBJ1-1
d_gene: TRBD1
v_gene: TRBV7-9

CDR3aa: CATGQGREKLFF
CDR3nt: TGTGCCACGGGACAGGGGAGGGAAAAACTGTTTTTT
abundance: NA
j_gene: TRBJ1-4
d_gene: TRBD1
v_gene: TRBV10-3

CDR3aa: CASSLEGQGLSGELFF
CDR3nt: TGTGCCAGCAGCTTAGAGGGACAGGGGTTGTCCGGGGAGCTGTTTTTT
abundance: NA
j_gene: TRBJ2-2
d_gene: TRBD1
v_gene: TRBV7-9

CDR3aa: CASSQPGQKTGELFF
CDR3nt: TGTGCCAGCAGCCAACCGGGACAGAAGACCGGGGAGCTGTTTTTT
abundance: few
j_gene: TRBJ2-2
d_gene: TRBD1
v_gene: TRBV3-1/TRBV3-2

CDR3aa: CATSDRYEQYF
CDR3nt: TGTGCCACCAGTGATCGGTACGAGCAGTACTTC
abundance: NA
j_gene: TRBJ2-7
d_gene: NA
v_gene: TRBV6-1

CDR3aa: CASSLDRVINEQFF
CDR3nt: TGTGCCAGCAGCTTGGACAGGGTGATCAATGAGCAGTTCTTC
abundance: NA
j_gene: TRBJ2-1
d_gene: NA
v_gene: TRBV5-4

CDR3aa: CASSSGQGVSDTQYF
CDR3nt: TGCGCCAGCAGCTCCGGACAGGGGGTATCAGATACGCAGTATTTT
abundance: NA
j_gene: TRBJ2-3
d_gene: TRBD1
v_gene: TRBV5-1

CDR3aa: CASSSSGGPYNEQFF
CDR3nt: TGTGCCAGCAGCTCTAGCGGGGGCCCCTACAATGAGCAGTTCTTC
abundance: once
j_gene: TRBJ2-1
d_gene: TRBD2
v_gene: TRBV7-8

CDR3aa: CASSLSLAGFGAGANVLTF
CDR3nt: TGTGCCAGCAGCTTAAGCCTAGCGGGATTTGGGGCTGGGGCCAACGTCCTGACTTTC
abundance: NA
j_gene: TRBJ2-6
d_gene: TRBD2
v_gene: TRBV7-2

CDR3aa: CASRPGQGNNQPQHF
CDR3nt: TGCGCCAGCAGACCGGGACAGGGGAACAATCAGCCCCAGCATTTT
abundance: NA
j_gene: TRBJ1-5
d_gene: TRBD1
v_gene: TRBV5-1

CDR3aa: CASTPARVVLKQYF
CDR3nt: TGTGCCAGCACCCCCGCCAGGGTGGTCCTCAAGCAGTACTTC
abundance: NA
j_gene: TRBJ2-7
d_gene: NA
v_gene: TRBV6-2/TRBV6-3

CDR3aa: CASSTQTGGRDTQYF
CDR3nt: TGTGCCAGCAGCACCCAGACAGGGGGCCGGGATACGCAGTATTTT
abundance: NA
j_gene: TRBJ2-3
d_gene: NA
v_gene: TRBV21-1

CDR3aa: CASSLRQAYEQYF
CDR3nt: TGCGCCAGCAGCTTGAGGCAGGCCTACGAGCAGTACTTC
abundance: NA
j_gene: TRBJ2-7
d_gene: NA
v_gene: TRBV5-1

CDR3aa: CASSLWGGGPFLSEQFF
CDR3nt: TGTGCCAGCAGTTTATGGGGGGGAGGGCCGTTTCTGTCGGAGCAGTTCTTC
abundance: NA
j_gene: TRBJ2-1
d_gene: TRBD2
v_gene: TRBV28

CDR3aa: CASSFSSYEQYF
CDR3nt: TGTGCCAGCAGTTTCAGCTCCTACGAGCAGTACTTC
abundance: NA
j_gene: TRBJ2-7
d_gene: NA
v_gene: TRBV28

CDR3aa: CASSQERETQYF
CDR3nt: TGTGCCAGCAGCCAAGAGAGAGAGACCCAGTACTTC
abundance: NA
j_gene: TRBJ2-5
d_gene: NA
v_gene: TRBV14

CDR3aa: CASSSLAGPTDTQYF
CDR3nt: TGTGCCAGCAGCTCATTAGCGGGCCCCACAGATACGCAGTATTTT
abundance: NA
j_gene: TRBJ2-3
d_gene: TRBD2
v_gene: TRBV11-3

CDR3aa: CASSYQSHSYEQYF
CDR3nt: TGTGCCAGCAGTTATCAAAGCCACTCCTACGAGCAGTACTTC
abundance: NA
j_gene: TRBJ2-7
d_gene: NA
v_gene: TRBV6-2/TRBV6-3

CDR3aa: CASSYTDRALDYGYTF
CDR3nt: TGTGCCAGCAGCTACACCGACAGGGCCCTAGACTATGGCTACACCTTC
abundance: few
j_gene: TRBJ1-2
d_gene: TRBD1
v_gene: TRBV7-2

CDR3aa: CASSVMAGSVEQPQHF
CDR3nt: TGTGCCAGTTCAGTAATGGCAGGGTCGGTCGAGCAGCCCCAGCATTTT
abundance: NA
j_gene: TRBJ1-5
d_gene: NA
v_gene: TRBV19

CDR3aa: CASTMRGMISEQYF
CDR3nt: TGTGCCAGCACCATGCGGGGTATGATCAGCGAGCAGTACTTC
abundance: NA
j_gene: TRBJ2-7
d_gene: NA
v_gene: TRBV7-2

CDR3aa: CASSVGQGKNYGYTF
CDR3nt: TGTGCCAGCAGCGTGGGCCAGGGAAAAAACTATGGCTACACCTTC
abundance: NA
j_gene: TRBJ1-2
d_gene: NA
v_gene: TRBV9

CDR3aa: CASSLTGEKLFF
CDR3nt: TGTGCCAGCAGCCTCACCGGGGAAAAACTGTTTTTT
abundance: once
j_gene: TRBJ1-4
d_gene: NA
v_gene: TRBV5-5

CDR3aa: CASSPFRNTGELFF
CDR3nt: TGTGCCAGCAGTCCCTTTCGGAACACCGGGGAGCTGTTTTTT
abundance: NA
j_gene: TRBJ2-2
d_gene: NA
v_gene: TRBV28

CDR3aa: CASSKSQGGVRETQYF
CDR3nt: TGTGCCAGCAGTAAATCTCAGGGAGGGGTCCGGGAGACCCAGTACTTC
abundance: NA
j_gene: TRBJ2-5
d_gene: TRBD2
v_gene: TRBV6-2/TRBV6-3

CDR3aa: CASSYSSGSFGYEQYF
CDR3nt: TGTGCCAGCAGTTACTCTAGCGGGAGTTTCGGCTACGAGCAGTACTTC
abundance: NA
j_gene: TRBJ2-7
d_gene: TRBD2
v_gene: TRBV6-2/TRBV6-3

CDR3aa: CASSEGGGLAFLNEQYF
CDR3nt: TGTGCCAGCAGTGAAGGCGGAGGACTAGCGTTTCTCAACGAGCAGTACTTC
abundance: NA
j_gene: TRBJ2-7
d_gene: TRBD2
v_gene: TRBV2

CDR3aa: CASSHPTGGPYEQYF
CDR3nt: TGTGCCAGCAGCCACCCAACAGGGGGCCCATACGAGCAGTACTTC
abundance: NA
j_gene: TRBJ2-7
d_gene: TRBD1
v_gene: TRBV7-9

CDR3aa: CASSYPRLEQYF
CDR3nt: TGTGCCAGCAGTTACCCCCGACTCGAGCAGTACTTC
abundance: NA
j_gene: TRBJ2-7
d_gene: NA
v_gene: TRBV6-6

CDR3aa: CASSTTGTYGYTF
CDR3nt: TGTGCCAGCAGTACGACAGGGACCTATGGCTACACCTTC
abundance: NA
j_gene: TRBJ1-2
d_gene: TRBD1
v_gene: TRBV25-1

CDR3aa: CASSGGQGVGNSPLHF
CDR3nt: TGTGCCAGCAGTGGGGGACAGGGGGTGGGTAATTCACCCCTCCACTTT
abundance: NA
j_gene: TRBJ1-6
d_gene: TRBD1
v_gene: TRBV6-1

CDR3aa: CASSPGLAGNTDTQYF
CDR3nt: TGTGCCAGTAGTCCGGGACTAGCGGGCAATACAGATACGCAGTATTTT
abundance: NA
j_gene: TRBJ2-3
d_gene: TRBD2
v_gene: TRBV19

CDR3aa: CASSSWTGDYGYTF
CDR3nt: TGTGCCAGCTCCTCGTGGACAGGGGACTATGGCTACACCTTC
abundance: NA
j_gene: TRBJ1-2
d_gene: TRBD1
v_gene: TRBV6-5

CDR3aa: CASSLAGQGMETQYF
CDR3nt: TGTGCCAGCAGTTTAGCGGGACAGGGTATGGAGACCCAGTACTTC
abundance: NA
j_gene: TRBJ2-5
d_gene: TRBD1
v_gene: TRBV27